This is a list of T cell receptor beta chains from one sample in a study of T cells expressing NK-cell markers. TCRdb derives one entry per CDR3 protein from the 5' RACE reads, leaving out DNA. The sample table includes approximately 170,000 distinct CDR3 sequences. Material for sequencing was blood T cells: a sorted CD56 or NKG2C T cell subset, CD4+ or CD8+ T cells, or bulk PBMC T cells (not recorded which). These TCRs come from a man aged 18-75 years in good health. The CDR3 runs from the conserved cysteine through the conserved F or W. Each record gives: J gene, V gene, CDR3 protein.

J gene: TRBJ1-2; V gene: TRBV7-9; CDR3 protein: CASSLGGAYGYTF
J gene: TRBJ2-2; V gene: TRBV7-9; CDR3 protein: CASSLGQGAMAGELFF
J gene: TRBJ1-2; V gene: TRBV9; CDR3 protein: CASSANQWVGGYTF
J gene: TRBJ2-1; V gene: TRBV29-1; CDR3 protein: CSVHGTNHSYNEQFF
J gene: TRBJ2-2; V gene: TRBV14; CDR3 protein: CASSQDWGEELFF
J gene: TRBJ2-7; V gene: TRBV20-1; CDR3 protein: CSARARSGQTVHEQYF
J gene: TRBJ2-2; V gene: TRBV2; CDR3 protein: CASSEEAWSTGELFF
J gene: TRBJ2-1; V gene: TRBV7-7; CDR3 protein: CASSLALENNEQFF
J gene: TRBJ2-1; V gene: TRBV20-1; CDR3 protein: CSARSIHPGLETNEQFF
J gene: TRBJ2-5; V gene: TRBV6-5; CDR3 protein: CASSYSVAGGPETQYF
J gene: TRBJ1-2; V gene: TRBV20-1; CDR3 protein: CSALGTLTMVYTF
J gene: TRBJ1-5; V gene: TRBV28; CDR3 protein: CASSSIGTVNQPQHF
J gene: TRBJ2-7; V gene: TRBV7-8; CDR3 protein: CASSLGANPLMTAEQYF
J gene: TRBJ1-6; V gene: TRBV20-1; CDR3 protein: CSARDEGTGTWSPLHF
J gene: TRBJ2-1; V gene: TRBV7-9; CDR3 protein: CASRNPTGGGQFF
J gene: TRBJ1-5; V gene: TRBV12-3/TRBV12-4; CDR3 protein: CASTQGENQPQHF
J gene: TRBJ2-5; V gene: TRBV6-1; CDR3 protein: CASSAGGQETQYF
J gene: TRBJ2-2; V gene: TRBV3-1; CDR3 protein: CASSPVALGTGELFF
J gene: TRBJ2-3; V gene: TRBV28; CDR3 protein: CASSGSSGAQVDTQYF